This T cell receptor (beta chain) was identified in a study of blood T cells in healthy people across ages. This clonotype occurred a few times. What it binds is not known. Points from the study as a whole: Whereas aged donors had fewer naive CD4+ cells, long-lived donors had more of them and higher diversity.

The CDR3 runs to 14 residues. The V gene lost 1 base and the J gene lost 3 bases, with 10 bases spanning the gap. Germline CDR1 is DFQATT and CDR2 is SNEGSKA (reference sequence). A sample-barcoded 5' primer and a J-beta primer mix were used in a second PCR of roughly 6 to 12 cycles. TCRdb reprocessed the 5' RACE reads via MiXCR and lists one record per CDR3 protein. Of more than 450,000 distinct CDR3 sequences listed, roughly a quarter were seen once; the top ten hold approximately 3.3%. The data also belong to a second study, concerning T cells of mothers and their children. According to that study: For cDNA synthesis, the complete extracted RNA was used (approximately 1.4 ug per 15 ul).

The sample consisted of blood. The TCR originated in a boy aged 2 to 10 in good health. This sequence joins TRBV20-1 and TRBJ2-1; tentatively, D is TRBD1 or TRBD2 (5 bases each). CDR3 protein: CSARGGTYYNEQFF. The CDR3 DNA sequence: TGCAGTGCTAGAGGGGGGACGTACTACAATGAGCAGTTCTTC.